The 30 T cell receptor beta chains below were found in one sample sequenced in a study of radiotherapy plus CTLA-4 blockade in lung cancer. Clones were sequenced by immunoSEQ multiplex PCR, and TCRdb holds only the in-frame ones, with some missing. Of about 91,000 clones in the sample, less than 80% were seen once. This specimen was peripheral blood, taken from a patient treated with radiotherapy plus ipilimumab. These receptors originate from a human donor with non-small cell lung cancer that progressed on radiotherapy plus ipilimumab.

The rearrangement links TRBV7-8 to TRBJ2-6, with D unresolved. Trimming removed 1 base at V and 11 bases at J, with 6 bases between. This CDR3 comprises 12 residues. Germline V gives CDR1 SGHVS, CDR2 FQNEAQ. CDR3 amino acids: CASSLVGHVLTF. In nucleotides, the CDR3 is TGTGCCAGCAGCTTAGTTGGCCACGTCCTGACTTTC.

V usage is TRBV7-2 and J usage is TRBJ1-1, with D maybe TRBD1 (5 bases). CDR3 size: 14 residues. Looked up from germline, CDR1 is SGHTA and CDR2 is FQGNSA. V was pared by 4 bases and J by 0 bases, with 9 bases between. CDR3 residues: CASSSARVNTEAFF. In DNA, the CDR3 is TGTGCCAGCAGCTCCGCCAGGGTGAACACTGAAGCTTTCTTT.

Of note for this clone: Since a far larger clone is one base different, this is likely a read error. V and J are TRBV7-9 and TRBJ2-7; 11 bases map to TRBD1. The germline V gene has CDR1 SEHNR and CDR2 FQNEAQ (reference sequence). This CDR3 is built from 14 residues. Trimming cost V 4 bases and J 3 bases; bases outside gene matches: 2. CDR3 nucleotide sequence: TGTGCCAGCAGCTCCGGGACAGGGGGCTACGAGCAGTACTTC. It encodes CASSSGTGGYEQYF.

This chain uses TRBV11-2 with TRBJ2-2, with a weak D call TRBD2 (5 bases). Germline CDR1 SGHAT, CDR2 FQNNGV. Trimming stripped 5 bases from V and 7 bases from J, with 20 bases between. The CDR3 contains 16 residues. The CDR3 sequence: CASSLREIGLGGELFF. DNA of the CDR3: TGTGCCAGCAGCCTCCGGGAAATCGGACTTGGCGGGGAGCTGTTTTTT.

The rearrangement joins TRBV5-1 to TRBJ2-1; 10 nucleotides align to TRBD1. Looked up from germline, CDR1 is SGHRS and CDR2 is YFSETQ. This CDR3 contains 16 residues. Germline trimming cut 4 bases from V and 6 bases from J; bases unmatched to any gene: 10. This CDR3 is CASSPRTGGPSNEQFF. The CDR3 nucleotides are TGCGCCAGCAGCCCGCGGACAGGGGGACCTTCCAATGAGCAGTTCTTC.

The chain recombines TRBV5-1 with TRBJ1-5, with a weak D call TRBD1 (5 bases). CDR3 length: 21 residues. V was cut by 4 bases and J by 0 bases, with 29 bases left in between. CDR1 is SGHRS, CDR2 YFSETQ, per germline. For the CDR3, the DNA is TGCGCCAGCAGCCCGAATATGAGTTCTGGGGGGGAATCGTATAGCAATCAGCCCCAGCATTTT. Protein product: CASSPNMSSGGESYSNQPQHF. Filled out from reference TRBV5-1 and TRBJ1-5, the complete variable domain reads KAGVTQTPRYLIKTRGQQVTLSCSPISGHRSVSWYQQTPGQGLQFLFEYFSETQRNKGNFPGRFSGRQFSNSRSEMNVSTLELGDSALYLCASSPNMSSGGESYSNQPQHFGDGTRLSIL.

The table lists this clone with a few counts. The J gene is TRBJ1-4, the V gene TRBV18; D unclear. Looked up from germline, CDR1 is KGHSH and CDR2 is LQKENI. There are 14 residues in the CDR3. V was trimmed by 2 bases and J by 5 bases, leaving 9 bases between them. The CDR3 sequence is CASSPITGNEKLFF. In nucleotides, the CDR3 is TGTGCCAGCTCACCAATTACGGGGAATGAAAAACTGTTTTTT. Based on the CDR3 plus reference TRBV18 and TRBJ1-4, the full variable domain is NAGVMQNPRHLVRRRGQEARLRCSPMKGHSHVYWYRQLPEEGLKFMVYLQKENIIDESGMPKERFSAEFPKEGPSILRIQQVVRGDSAAYFCASSPITGNEKLFFGSGTQLSVL.

This rearrangement joins TRBV4-3 to TRBJ1-3; D possibly corresponds to TRBD1 (5 bases). The CDR3 is 17 residues long. V was pared by 0 bases and J by 0 bases, with 12 bases between. Germline assignment: CDR1 LGHNA and CDR2 YSLEER. The CDR3 loop reads CASSQDLGESSGNTIYF. For the CDR3, the DNA is TGCGCCAGCAGCCAAGATCTGGGGGAAAGCTCTGGAAACACCATATATTTT.

The chain couples TRBV5-1 to TRBJ2-1; the D is unclear. CDR1 and CDR2 from the germline V gene are SGHRS and YFSETQ. V shed 0 bases and J shed 7 bases, with 8 bases lying between them. This CDR3 has 13 residues. In nucleotides, the CDR3 is TGCGCCAGCAGCTTGGACTTGGGGAATGAGCAGTTCTTC. Its translation: CASSLDLGNEQFF.

This rearrangement joins TRBV15 to TRBJ2-5; D call uncertain. The CDR3 loop spans 13 amino acids. V dropped 0 bases and J dropped 5 bases, with 7 bases sitting between them. Germline V gene sequence: CDR1 LNHNV, CDR2 YYDKDF (reference sequence). The CDR3 DNA follows: TGTGCCACCAGCAGAGATGTCGGGGAGACCCAGTACTTC. This encodes CATSRDVGETQYF.

The chain joins TRBV2 to TRBJ2-5, with D maybe TRBD1 (6 bases). The germline CDR1 and CDR2 sequences are SNHLY and FYNNEI. The V end lost 6 bases, the J end lost 5 bases, and 19 bases lay between the germline ends. The CDR3 totals 15 residues. The CDR3 nucleotides read TGTGCCAGCAGGGCTCGGGACAAACCGCTGGAGACCCAGTACTTC. Translation gives CASRARDKPLETQYF.

J is TRBJ1-1 and V is TRBV5-1, with TRBD1 identical over 7 bases. Germline loops: CDR1 SGHRS, CDR2 YFSETQ. V shed 5 bases, J shed 0 bases, and the junction held 10 bases outside the gene matches. This CDR3 contains 16 residues. CDR3 coding DNA: TGCGCCAGCAGAACCGGACAGGCTACGATGAACACTGAAGCTTTCTTT. Its protein is CASRTGQATMNTEAFF.

The chain joins TRBV2 to TRBJ2-2, with D hard to call. The CDR3 is made up of 19 amino acids. CDR1 and CDR2 from the germline V gene are SNHLY and FYNNEI. Trimming cost V 6 bases and J 4 bases, with 27 bases left between them. CDR3 sequence reads: CASSFIPGKIVRSTGELFF. The CDR3 coding sequence is TGTGCCAGCAGCTTCATACCGGGCAAAATAGTTCGGAGCACCGGGGAGCTGTTTTTT.

The gene calls are TRBV6-1 and TRBJ2-3, with D possibly matching TRBD2 (5 bases). Germline V gives CDR1 MNHNS, CDR2 SASEGT. Trimming stripped 9 bases from V and 0 bases from J, with 7 bases between. The CDR3 contains 12 residues. The DNA for the CDR3 is TGTGCCAGTGGACTCAGCACAGATACGCAGTATTTT. Translation gives CASGLSTDTQYF.

CDR3 protein: CASSLLPGTGGYNEQFF. CDR3 sequence (DNA): TGTGCCAGCAGTTTATTGCCCGGGACAGGGGGCTACAATGAGCAGTTCTTC. The chain uses TRBV28 and TRBJ2-1; 11 positions match TRBD1. The V and J ends lost 1 base and 3 bases, in that order; junction bases with no gene match: 5. The CDR3 extends over 17 amino acids. The V gene's germline CDR1 is MDHEN and CDR2 SYDVKM.

This clone turned up a few times. The genes are TRBV5-4 and TRBJ2-7, with D possibly TRBD1 on 5 matching bases. The V end was cut by 2 bases, the J end by 3 bases, with 9 bases between. The germline V gene encodes CDR1 SGHNT and CDR2 YYREEE (reference sequence). The CDR3 runs 13 residues. The CDR3, as DNA: TGTGCCAGCAGCTTACTAACAGGCTACGAGCAGTACTTC. This gives the protein CASSLLTGYEQYF.

This clone is judged medium-sized (0.01 to 0.1%). The chain links TRBV5-6 to TRBJ2-7; D not resolved. Germline V gene lookup returns CDR1 SGHDT and CDR2 YYEEEE. The CDR3 is 13 amino acids. V was shortened by 0 bases and J by 3 bases, with 7 bases between the two germline ends. The CDR3 DNA sequence: TGTGCCAGCAGCTTGGACTCCCTCTACGAGCAGTACTTC. Protein sequence: CASSLDSLYEQYF. Full variable domain (outside the CDR3, taken from reference TRBV5-6 and TRBJ2-7): DAGVTQSPTHLIKTRGQQVTLRCSPKSGHDTVSWYQQALGQGPQFIFQYYEEEERQRGNFPDRFSGHQFPNYSSELNVNALLLGDSALYLCASSLDSLYEQYFGPGTRLTVT.

In its sample, this clone was seen once. The rearrangement links TRBV28 to TRBJ1-2; a possible D gene is TRBD1 (5 bases). The CDR3 contains 14 residues. V lost 6 bases and J 8 bases, leaving 19 bases between the germline ends. The germline CDR1 and CDR2 sequences are MDHEN and SYDVKM. CDR3 region: CASRTGTERKGYTF. The CDR3 coding sequence is TGTGCCAGCAGGACCGGGACTGAAAGGAAGGGCTACACCTTC.

This clone was counted a few times. This sequence joins TRBV2 and TRBJ1-2; the D is unclear. The CDR3 spans 13 residues. The germline gives CDR1 SNHLY, CDR2 FYNNEI. Trimming stripped 0 bases from V and 8 bases from J, with 10 bases between. The CDR3 region is CASSEAAPVGYTF. CDR3 DNA sequence: TGTGCCAGCAGTGAAGCAGCCCCTGTGGGCTACACCTTC.

About this clone: This same CDR3 is encoded by further DNA sequences in the sample. The CDR3 DNA sequence: TGTGCCAGCAGGACAGGGGACTTGAACACTGAAGCTTTCTTT. Its translation: CASRTGDLNTEAFF. The V gene is TRBV28, the J gene TRBJ1-1; 8 nucleotides align to TRBD1. This CDR3 region has 14 residues. V shed 6 bases, J shed 0 bases, and the junction held 3 bases outside the gene matches. Germline CDR1 reads MDHEN; CDR2 reads SYDVKM.

This clone occurred a few times. The chain has TRBV9 and TRBJ1-1, with D unclear. Germline lookup yields CDR1 SGDLS and CDR2 YYNGEE. V was trimmed by 0 bases and J by 1 base, leaving 10 bases between them. The CDR3 totals 15 residues. The CDR3 loop reads CASSVVVGANTEAFF. The CDR3 nucleotides read TGTGCCAGCAGCGTAGTAGTGGGAGCGAACACTGAAGCTTTCTTT.

J is TRBJ1-1 and V is TRBV5-1, with D perhaps matching TRBD1 (6 bases). V was pared by 4 bases and J by 1 base, with 17 bases between. The CDR3 contains 16 residues. The germline V gene encodes CDR1 SGHRS and CDR2 YFSETQ. CDR3 bases: TGCGCCAGCAGCCCCGGGCAGGGGACAACGAACACTGAAGCTTTCTTT. It specifies CASSPGQGTTNTEAFF.

V is TRBV5-1 and J is TRBJ2-1; D remains ambiguous. The CDR3 spans 11 residues. Germline V gene data show CDR1 as SGHRS and CDR2 as YFSETQ. V was shortened by 2 bases and J by 10 bases, with 7 bases between the two germline ends. Written as DNA, the CDR3 is TGCGCCAGCAGCTTCGGGTTGGAGCAGTTCTTC. As protein: CASSFGLEQFF.

The V call is TRBV29-1, the J call TRBJ2-2; D may correspond to TRBD1 or TRBD2 (5 bases each). CDR3 size: 12 residues. Germline CDR1 and CDR2: SQVTM and ANQGSEA. V was cut by 3 bases and J by 4 bases, with 6 bases left in between. This CDR3 is CSVDGGTGELFF. CDR3 coding DNA: TGCAGCGTTGATGGGGGCACCGGGGAGCTGTTTTTT.

The J gene is TRBJ1-4, the V gene TRBV6-1; maybe TRBD1 (5 bases). Germline CDR1 is MNHNS and CDR2 is SASEGT. The germline V and J ends were trimmed by 6 bases and 2 bases, with 13 bases remaining between them. The CDR3 totals 15 residues. This chain's CDR3 is CASRTGAGTNEKLFF. The CDR3, as DNA: TGTGCCAGCAGGACCGGGGCAGGCACTAATGAAAAACTGTTTTTT.

The chain combines TRBV25-1 with TRBJ1-6; no clear D. The ends were cut back, 7 bases at V and 10 bases at J, with 14 bases in the middle. Germline V gene sequence: CDR1 MGHDK, CDR2 SYGVNS. The length of the CDR3 is 13 residues. CDR3 protein: CASNDPGSSPLHF. DNA for the CDR3: TGTGCCAGCAACGACCCGGGGAGCTCACCCCTCCACTTT.

This clone was observed a few times. The chain links TRBV28 to TRBJ1-4, with a weak D call TRBD1 (5 bases). Deletions cut 10 bases from V and 8 bases from J, with 17 bases between. This CDR3 is built from 13 residues. Germline CDR1 reads MDHEN; CDR2 reads SYDVKM. In DNA form, the CDR3 reads TGTGCCACCCTTGGGAGAGGGGAGGAAAAACTGTTTTTT. This codes for CATLGRGEEKLFF.

The chain uses TRBV10-3 and TRBJ2-7; D possibly corresponds to TRBD1 (5 bases). The V end lost 3 bases, the J end lost 2 bases, and 8 bases lay between the germline ends. CDR1 and CDR2 from the germline V gene are ENHRY and SYGVKD. The CDR3 runs to 13 residues. CDR3 sequence reads: CAISDQGPYEQYF. The CDR3 DNA is TGTGCCATCAGTGACCAGGGCCCCTACGAGCAGTACTTC.

The chain has TRBV10-3 and TRBJ1-1, with D tentatively TRBD1 (5 bases). V shed 6 bases and J shed 0 bases, with 14 bases lying between them. Germline CDR1 ENHRY, CDR2 SYGVKD. The CDR3 covers 15 residues. This CDR3 reads CAIRAYGDLNTEAFF. The CDR3, as DNA: TGTGCCATCAGAGCTTACGGGGACTTGAACACTGAAGCTTTCTTT.

This chain joins TRBV4-3 and TRBJ1-6, with TRBD1 as a possible D gene (5 bases). CDR3 length: 15 residues. Trimming shortened V by 0 bases and J by 5 bases, and 8 bases separated the two germline ends. Looked up from germline, CDR1 is LGHNA and CDR2 is YSLEER. CDR3: CASSQDQGDNSPLHF. The CDR3 bases are TGCGCCAGCAGCCAAGACCAGGGCGATAATTCACCCCTCCACTTT.